This TCR beta chain originates from a study of blood T cell repertoires in COVID-19. Germline CDR1 and CDR2: SGHTA and FQGNSA. The CDR3 length is 15 residues. Losses at the gene ends were 5 bases for V and 4 bases for J; bases not matched to a gene: 4. The method was immunoSEQ multiplex PCR; TCRdb's version includes in-frame clones alone and lacks a portion of them. The table shows about 160,000 clones, with roughly 90% occurring only once. This TCR was sampled from a man aged 25-40 years with COVID-19, enrolled during active disease. The chain couples TRBV7-2 to TRBJ2-6; 8 nucleotides line up with TRBD2. The material sequenced was peripheral blood. CDR3 loop: CASSPGGVGANVLTF. Written as DNA, the CDR3 is TGTGCCAGCAGCCCCGGGGGGGTGGGGGCCAACGTCCTGACTTTC.